One and the same sample provided the 26 T cell receptor beta chains below, sequenced in a study of T cells expressing NK-cell markers. TCRdb re-called the 5' RACE reads and catalogs CDR3 proteins one per entry, DNA excluded. The specimen's table records 140,000 to 150,000 distinct CDR3 sequences. The sequenced sample was blood T cells: a sorted CD56 or NKG2C T cell subset, CD4+ or CD8+ T cells, or bulk PBMC T cells (not recorded which). The receptors come from a man younger than 30 in good health.

The chain is built from TRBV30 and TRBJ1-5; TCRdb's D call, TRBD1, is unchecked because there is no DNA. This CDR3 comprises 14 residues. Germline CDR1 and CDR2: GTSNPN and SVGIG (reference sequence). The CDR3 protein is CAWSPGISNQPQHF.

The V gene is TRBV12-3 or TRBV12-4, the J gene TRBJ1-3; TCRdb's assignment of TRBD1 cannot be checked, as there is no DNA. The CDR3 has 15 amino acids. CDR3 region: CASTQRGPEGNTIYF.

The chain has TRBV15 and TRBJ2-3; the TRBD1 assignment by TCRdb is unverifiable without DNA. Germline V gene lookup returns CDR1 LNHNV and CDR2 YYDKDF (reference sequence). The CDR3 length is 14 residues. The chain's CDR3 is CATSRDRDTDTQYF.

This CDR3 is CASSIPSGIADTQYF. J is TRBJ2-3 and V is TRBV7-8; TCRdb selects TRBD2, and the lack of DNA leaves this call unchecked. Germline-derived CDR1 and CDR2 are SGHVS and FQNEAQ. The CDR3 has 15 amino acids.

The chain is built from TRBV16 and TRBJ2-7; TCRdb returns TRBD1, unconfirmable since there is no DNA. The CDR3 contains 14 residues. The germline CDR1 and CDR2 sequences are KGHSY and FQNENV. The CDR3 spells CASSETGGDHEQYF.

The V gene is TRBV10-3, the J gene TRBJ2-7. This CDR3 is 12 amino acids long. The germline gives CDR1 ENHRY, CDR2 SYGVKD. CDR3 sequence reads: CAISGIPEEQYF.

V and J are TRBV2 and TRBJ2-7; the TCRdb call, TRBD2, lacks DNA for checking. Per the germline V gene, CDR1 is SNHLY and CDR2 is FYNNEI. The CDR3 spans 12 residues. The CDR3 here is CASSGAPAEQYF.

The rearrangement links TRBV4-1 to TRBJ2-3; checking the TCRdb D call of TRBD2 is not possible without DNA. The CDR3 is 14 amino acids. The germline CDR1 and CDR2 sequences are MGHRA and YSYEKL. CDR3 sequence reads: CASSQQADTDTQYF.

The CDR3 region is CSASGQDDYGYTF. This chain links TRBV20-1 with TRBJ1-2. The CDR3 length is 13 residues. The germline CDR1 and CDR2 sequences are DFQATT and SNEGSKA (reference sequence).

This chain uses TRBV27 with TRBJ2-1; TCRdb proposes TRBD2, but this gene call is untestable without DNA. Germline V CDR1 and CDR2: MNHEY, SMNVEV (reference sequence). The length of the CDR3 is 14 residues. The CDR3: CASSLSKGWNEQFF.

This sequence joins TRBV5-1 and TRBJ2-7. From germline, CDR1 is SGHRS and CDR2 YFSETQ. This CDR3 is 14 amino acids long. CDR3 in amino acids: CASSLGQGLYEQYF. The full variable domain, its missing parts supplied by reference TRBV5-1 and TRBJ2-7, is KAGVTQTPRYLIKTRGQQVTLSCSPISGHRSVSWYQQTPGQGLQFLFEYFSETQRNKGNFPGRFSGRQFSNSRSEMNVSTLELGDSALYLCASSLGQGLYEQYFGPGTRLTVT.

The J gene is TRBJ2-7, the V gene TRBV12-3 or TRBV12-4; checking the TCRdb D call of TRBD1 is not possible without DNA. The length of the CDR3 is 19 residues. This CDR3 is CASSRTGDSMNLGPSEQYF.

The rearrangement uses TRBV7-2 and TRBJ1-2. The CDR3 is made up of 19 amino acids. The germline CDR1 and CDR2 sequences are SGHTA and FQGNSA. This CDR3 is CASSLSNVGFTVANYGYTF.

This sequence joins TRBV3-1 and TRBJ2-5; the TRBD2 assignment by TCRdb is unverifiable without DNA. Germline V CDR1 and CDR2: LGHDT, YNNKEL (reference sequence). The CDR3 length is 14 residues. The CDR3 is CASSQVMEAETQYF.

The chain uses TRBV21-1 and TRBJ2-7. TRBV21-1 is a listed pseudogene. The CDR3 runs to 17 residues. The CDR3 protein is CASSKRIRRRLSYEQYF.

The chain employs TRBV25-1 and TRBJ1-1; TCRdb indicates TRBD1, and absent DNA this call remains unverified. This CDR3 has 15 residues. Germline lookup yields CDR1 MGHDK and CDR2 SYGVNS. CDR3 amino acids: CASSDRGRINTEAFF. Variable domain in full (rest from reference TRBV25-1 and TRBJ1-1): EADIYQTPRYLVIGTGKKITLECSQTMGHDKMYWYQQDPGMELHLIHYSYGVNSTEKGDLSSESTVSRIRTEHFPLTLESARPSHTSQYLCASSDRGRINTEAFFGQGTRLTVV.

V usage is TRBV12-5 and J usage is TRBJ2-2; checking the TCRdb D call of TRBD1 is not possible without DNA. Germline CDR1 LGHNT, CDR2 FRNRAP. The CDR3 sequence is 15 residues long. CDR3 sequence reads: CASGFWTGGTGELFF. The full variable domain, completed using reference TRBV12-5 and TRBJ2-2, is DARVTQTPRHKVTEMGQEVTMRCQPILGHNTVFWYRQTMMQGLELLAYFRNRAPLDDSGMPKDRFSAEMPDATLATLKIQPSEPRDSAVYFCASGFWTGGTGELFFGEGSRLTVL.

J is TRBJ2-3 and V is TRBV7-9; TCRdb's D gene call, TRBD1, goes unchecked for lack of DNA. CDR1 and CDR2 (germline): SEHNR, FQNEAQ (reference sequence). CDR3 size: 15 residues. This CDR3 is CASSPSPPSTDTQYF.

This rearrangement joins TRBV29-1 to TRBJ2-6. The CDR3 has 15 residues. The germline V gene has CDR1 SQVTM and CDR2 ANQGSEA. The CDR3: CSVEVKGAGANVLTF.

This chain uses TRBV10-3 with TRBJ2-2; the D call from TCRdb, TRBD1, cannot be confirmed without DNA. The CDR3 is 22 residues long. Germline CDR1 ENHRY, CDR2 SYGVKD. The CDR3: CAIPRDRGRLAGAFANTGELFF.

The rearrangement uses TRBV11-1 and TRBJ1-2. Germline CDR1 and CDR2: SGHAT and FQDESV (reference sequence). CDR3 length equals 18 residues. The CDR3 sequence: CASSLIGPERLSSDGYTF. The full variable domain, with the rest looked up from reference TRBV11-1 and TRBJ1-2, is EAEVAQSPRYKITEKSQAVAFWCDPISGHATLYWYRQILGQGPELLVQFQDESVVDDSQLPKDRFSAERLKGVDSTLKIQPAELGDSAMYLCASSLIGPERLSSDGYTFGSGTRLTVV.

The chain employs TRBV7-9 and TRBJ2-7; as DNA is missing, the TRBD2 call by TCRdb cannot be tested. The CDR3 extends over 16 amino acids. CDR1 and CDR2 (germline): SEHNR, FQNEAQ (reference sequence). Here the CDR3 reads CASSLARDFDSYEQYF.

This chain links TRBV19 with TRBJ1-4; the D call of TRBD1 rests on TCRdb alone, since no DNA is present to check it. The CDR3 sequence is 16 residues long. Germline V gene lookup returns CDR1 LNHDA and CDR2 SQIVND (reference sequence). CDR3: CASSIDGPGKDEKLFF.

CDR3 residues: CASSLPGLAGGSSYNEQFF. V gene TRBV5-4 combines with J gene TRBJ2-1; the D gene TCRdb calls, TRBD2, cannot be checked with no DNA. There are 19 residues in the CDR3. Germline V gene data show CDR1 as SGHNT and CDR2 as YYREEE (reference sequence). Complete variable domain (other parts from reference TRBV5-4 and TRBJ2-1): ETGVTQSPTHLIKTRGQQVTLRCSSQSGHNTVSWYQQALGQGPQFIFQYYREEENGRGNFPPRFSGLQFPNYSSELNVNALELDDSALYLCASSLPGLAGGSSYNEQFFGPGTRLTVL.

This chain connects TRBV20-1 to TRBJ1-2; the D call from TCRdb, TRBD1, cannot be confirmed without DNA. The CDR3 runs 15 residues. CDR1 and CDR2 (germline): DFQATT, SNEGSKA (reference sequence). The CDR3 is CSASVAGDGNYGYTF.

This chain links TRBV12-3 or TRBV12-4 with TRBJ1-1; TCRdb selects TRBD1, and the lack of DNA leaves this call unchecked. This CDR3 contains 14 residues. CDR3 sequence reads: CASSPLGPNTEAFF.